Presented here are 30 T cell receptor beta chains from one specimen sequenced in a study of T-cell memory formation after mild COVID-19. TCRdb re-called the 5' RACE reads through MiXCR, storing one row per CDR3 protein. Of over 300,000 distinct CDR3 sequences listed, 20% to 25% were seen once; the top ten hold around 20%. The sequenced material came from PBMCs or a T cell subset sorted from them (not recorded which). The receptors shown here come from a man aged 18 to 30 who had mild COVID-19 (a few samples of this study predate the infection). Cell type and time point are not known.

The chain is built from TRBV7-2 and TRBJ2-3, with D unresolved. The CDR3 has 13 amino acids. The germline V gene has CDR1 SGHTA and CDR2 FQGNSA. Trimming took 2 bases from V and 3 from J, leaving 6 bases between them. CDR3 in amino acids: CASSLIGTDTQYF. CDR3 nucleotides: TGTGCCAGCAGCTTAATCGGGACAGATACGCAGTATTTT.

The genes are TRBV12-3 or TRBV12-4 and TRBJ1-4; D is undetermined. The CDR3 sequence is 12 residues long. The V end was cut by 6 bases, the J end by 0 bases, with 2 bases between. The CDR3 region is CASRSTNEKLFF. In nucleotides, the CDR3 is TGTGCCAGCAGGTCAACTAATGAAAAACTGTTTTTT.

This sequence joins TRBV30 and TRBJ2-5, with TRBD1 as a possible D gene (6 bases). This CDR3 has 14 amino acids. The germline gives CDR1 GTSNPN, CDR2 SVGIG (reference sequence). Deletions cut 2 bases from V and 4 bases from J, with 14 bases between. CDR3 region: CAWSFGGASETQYF. CDR3 nucleotides: TGTGCCTGGAGTTTTGGGGGCGCTTCAGAGACCCAGTACTTC.

The chain links TRBV2 to TRBJ2-3, with a possible D match to TRBD2 (7 bases). Trimming removed 5 bases from V and 6 bases from J, with 15 bases in between. The V gene's germline CDR1 is SNHLY and CDR2 FYNNEI. The CDR3 extends over 14 amino acids. The DNA of the CDR3 is TGTGCCAGCAGTCCCGGGGGGCCTGGGGATACGCAGTATTTT. This encodes CASSPGGPGDTQYF.

CDR3 sequence reads: CASSKAGTSGGPSFTDTQYF. In DNA, the CDR3 is TGTGCCAGCAGCAAGGCCGGGACTAGCGGGGGGCCCTCTTTCACAGATACGCAGTATTTT. The rearrangement joins TRBV12-3 or TRBV12-4 to TRBJ2-3, with 15 bases aligning to TRBD2. J lost 2 bases, V lost 6 bases, and 15 bases had no gene match. The CDR3 is made up of 20 amino acids.

The rearrangement links TRBV20-1 to TRBJ1-2; 8 nucleotides match TRBD1. V lost 1 base and J lost 4; bases outside the gene matches: 5. Germline CDR1 DFQATT, CDR2 SNEGSKA (reference sequence). The CDR3 consists of 14 residues. The CDR3 DNA reads TGCAGTGCTAGAGTTCAGGGGGCGAGCTATGGCTACACCTTC. Translating it yields CSARVQGASYGYTF.

The chain uses TRBV5-1 and TRBJ2-5; 13 positions agree with TRBD2. The germline CDR1 and CDR2 sequences are SGHRS and YFSETQ. This CDR3 has 16 amino acids. Losses at the gene ends were 4 bases for V and 1 base for J; bases not matched to a gene: 4. Written as DNA, the CDR3 is TGCGCCAGCAGCACAGGGACTAGCGGGGTCCAAGAGACCCAGTACTTC. It translates to CASSTGTSGVQETQYF.

This clonotype appeared many times. The CDR3 bases are TGCAGTGCTAGAGAATACAATGAGCAGTTCTTC. Translating it yields CSAREYNEQFF. The chain carries TRBV20-1 and TRBJ2-1; D is unclear. The germline V gene has CDR1 DFQATT and CDR2 SNEGSKA (reference sequence). The germline V and J ends were trimmed by 0 bases and 4 bases, with 1 base remaining between them. The CDR3 spans 11 residues.

This clonotype was observed a handful of times. The chain has TRBV6-2 or TRBV6-3 and TRBJ2-7, with 8 bases lining up with TRBD2. V lost 3 bases, J lost 0 bases, and 7 bases stayed unmatched. This CDR3 contains 16 residues. CDR1 MNHEY and CDR2 SVGEGT come from the germline V gene. The CDR3 spells CASSYRGGAPSYEQYV. Written as DNA, the CDR3 is TGTGCCAGCAGTTATCGGGGGGGCGCACCCTCCTACGAGCAGTACGTC.

A few counts support this clonotype. The J gene is TRBJ1-2, the V gene TRBV12-3 or TRBV12-4; tentatively, D is TRBD1 (6 bases). The CDR3 sequence is 15 residues long. V lost 3 bases to trimming and J lost 4 bases, with 15 bases between them. The CDR3 sequence: CASSFVGGLVYGYTF. DNA of the CDR3: TGTGCCAGCAGTTTCGTCGGGGGCTTGGTCTATGGCTACACCTTC.

The table lists this clonotype with a few counts. The rearrangement links TRBV5-1 to TRBJ2-1; D gene ambiguous. The V gene lost 4 bases and the J gene lost 6 bases, with 11 bases spanning the gap. The CDR3 loop spans 13 amino acids. Germline V gene lookup returns CDR1 SGHRS and CDR2 YFSETQ. The CDR3 bases are TGCGCCAGCAGCGCCTACCTCATCAATGAGCAGTTCTTC. It specifies CASSAYLINEQFF.

The chain links TRBV4-3 to TRBJ1-1; 8 bases are shared with TRBD1. The CDR3 runs to 14 residues. V was clipped by 4 bases and J by 4 bases; unmatched bases: 5. CDR1 LGHNA and CDR2 YSLEER come from the germline V gene. CDR3 residues: CASSPRQGTTEAFF. In nucleotides, the CDR3 is TGCGCCAGCAGCCCGCGACAGGGGACCACTGAAGCTTTCTTT.

This clonotype was observed a handful of times. The gene calls are TRBV4-3 and TRBJ1-1; possible D gene TRBD1, 6 bases. The germline V and J ends were trimmed by 4 bases and 5 bases, with 14 bases remaining between them. The CDR3 consists of 14 residues. The germline CDR1 and CDR2 sequences are LGHNA and YSLEER. CDR3 sequence: CASSRETGRTEAFF. The CDR3 nucleotides are TGCGCCAGCAGCCGGGAAACAGGGAGGACTGAAGCTTTCTTT.

The chain employs TRBV7-9 and TRBJ2-7; maybe TRBD2 (5 bases). V shed 5 bases and J shed 0 bases, with 5 bases lying between them. The germline gives CDR1 SEHNR, CDR2 FQNEAQ (reference sequence). The CDR3 runs 12 residues. CDR3: CASSRGSYEQYV. CDR3 sequence (DNA): TGTGCCAGCAGCCGGGGCTCCTACGAGCAGTACGTC.

The table lists this clonotype with many counts. The chain employs TRBV4-3 and TRBJ2-4; D remains unclear. CDR1 is LGHNA and CDR2 is YSLEER in the germline V gene. This CDR3 has 13 residues. With 1 base removed from V and 5 bases from J, the gap between germline ends came to 6 bases. The CDR3 DNA follows: TGCGCCAGCAGCCAAGGGCAGCAAAACATTCAGTACTTC. Translating it yields CASSQGQQNIQYF.

The chain recombines TRBV4-1 with TRBJ1-1, with 8 bases fitting TRBD1. Germline CDR1 and CDR2: MGHRA and YSYEKL. The J segment lost 1 base and the V segment lost 3 bases, leaving 4 bases of the junction unmatched. The CDR3 covers 15 residues. The CDR3, as DNA: TGCGCCAGCAGCCAGCTACAGGGGGGGAACACTGAAGCTTTCTTT. This encodes CASSQLQGGNTEAFF.

This clonotype turned up a few times. The rearrangement links TRBV7-9 to TRBJ2-7; D may correspond to TRBD1 or TRBD2 (5 bases each). The V end was cut by 1 base, the J end by 3 bases, with 13 bases between. The V gene's germline CDR1 is SEHNR and CDR2 FQNEAQ (reference sequence). The CDR3 covers 15 residues. CDR3 sequence reads: CASSLVRDGFYEQYV. In nucleotides, the CDR3 is TGTGCCAGCAGCTTAGTCCGGGACGGATTCTACGAGCAGTACGTC.

At least ten counts were recorded for this clonotype. V gene TRBV20-1 combines with J gene TRBJ2-3; TRBD2 agrees at 7 bases. The CDR3 contains 15 residues. The J segment lost 2 bases and the V segment lost 7 bases, leaving 12 bases of the junction unmatched. Germline-derived CDR1 and CDR2 are DFQATT and SNEGSKA (reference sequence). The CDR3 coding sequence is TGCAGTGTCGAATACGGCGGGAGTTTCACAGATACGCAGTATTTT. This codes for CSVEYGGSFTDTQYF.

The chain links TRBV3-1 to TRBJ1-6; the D is unclear. V lost 4 bases, J lost 0 bases, and 4 bases lay in between. The germline V gene encodes CDR1 LGHDT and CDR2 YNNKEL (reference sequence). The CDR3 loop spans 14 amino acids. CDR3 sequence reads: CASSPRSYNSPLHF. The CDR3 DNA reads as TGTGCCAGCAGCCCCCGCTCCTATAATTCACCCCTCCACTTT.

The chain couples TRBV7-9 to TRBJ2-3; tentative D call: TRBD2 (6 bases). CDR3 length equals 15 residues. V was clipped by 7 bases and J by 3 bases, with 17 bases between them. The germline V gene has CDR1 SEHNR and CDR2 FQNEAQ (reference sequence). The CDR3 DNA reads TGTGCCAGCAACAGATTCGAGCTAGCGACAGATACGCAGTATTTT. Translating it yields CASNRFELATDTQYF.

This chain uses TRBV18 with TRBJ2-5, with D perhaps being TRBD1 or TRBD2 (5 bases each). Trimming pared 4 bases from V and 2 bases from J, leaving 26 bases between. CDR1 and CDR2 from the germline V gene are KGHSH and LQKENI. This CDR3 spans 19 amino acids. The CDR3, as DNA: TGTGCCAGCTCACGAGGGGCCCAAATCTATACTCCTCTACAAGAGACCCAGTACTTC. It yields the protein CASSRGAQIYTPLQETQYF.

This clonotype occurred a few times. The chain employs TRBV12-3 or TRBV12-4 and TRBJ2-7, with TRBD1 identical over 8 bases. The ends lost 2 bases at V and 6 bases at J; junction bases unmatched: 6. This CDR3 comprises 14 residues. CDR3 sequence (DNA): TGTGCCAGCAGTTTAACCAGGGGGCATTTCGAGCAGTACTTC. Translating gives CASSLTRGHFEQYF.

The chain recombines TRBV4-1 with TRBJ1-1; D remains ambiguous. Germline V CDR1 and CDR2: MGHRA, YSYEKL. The CDR3 is 13 residues long. Deletions cut 0 bases from V and 10 bases from J, with 12 bases between. CDR3 sequence reads: CASSQDRGYPAFF. As DNA, the CDR3 is TGCGCCAGCAGCCAAGATCGAGGTTACCCAGCTTTCTTT.

Turning to this clonotype: Sequence at one end of the junction differs from germline and may be a read error. This rearrangement joins TRBV7-2 to TRBJ2-5; TRBD2 agrees at 10 bases. Germline assignment: CDR1 SGHTA and CDR2 FQGNSA. The CDR3 loop spans 13 amino acids. CDR3 region: CASSFLERGGQNF. The CDR3 DNA sequence: TGTGCCAGCAGCTTTTTGGAGCGGGGGGGTCAGAACTTC.

This clonotype has a count of ten or more. The chain links TRBV29-1 to TRBJ2-1; 9 nucleotides agree with TRBD2. Trimming cost V 4 bases and J 3 bases; bases outside gene matches: 1. The CDR3 covers 13 residues. Looked up from germline, CDR1 is SQVTM and CDR2 is ANQGSEA. This CDR3 is CSVVTSGYNEQFF. Written as DNA, the CDR3 is TGCAGCGTTGTGACTAGCGGCTACAATGAGCAGTTCTTC.

This clonotype was seen repeatedly, ten times or more. CDR3 bases: TGTGCCAGCAGTGAATCAGGGTCAGGGGACTCAACGGGAGCTTTCTTT. Translated: CASSESGSGDSTGAFF. This chain uses TRBV25-1 with TRBJ1-1, with D possibly being TRBD1 (6 bases). The germline V gene has CDR1 MGHDK and CDR2 SYGVNS. The CDR3 sequence is 16 residues long. V lost 1 base, J lost 10 bases, and 22 bases lay in between.

This clonotype has just a few counts. The chain employs TRBV7-9 and TRBJ2-5; 8 nucleotides match TRBD1. Germline-derived CDR1 and CDR2 are SEHNR and FQNEAQ (reference sequence). The CDR3 totals 13 residues. With V trimmed by 5 bases and J by 5 bases, 4 bases remained unmatched. CDR3 in amino acids: CASSQTGVETQYF. Written as DNA, the CDR3 is TGTGCCAGCAGCCAGACAGGGGTGGAGACCCAGTACTTC.

CDR3 nucleotides: TGTGCCAGCAGCCCGGCCAGGGGCTACGAGCAGTACTTC. Translating it yields CASSPARGYEQYF. The chain carries TRBV9 and TRBJ2-7, with D possibly being TRBD1 (6 bases). The CDR3 has 13 amino acids. Germline V gene sequence: CDR1 SGDLS, CDR2 YYNGEE. V dropped 4 bases and J dropped 3 bases, with 11 bases sitting between them.

The V and J genes are TRBV12-3 or TRBV12-4 and TRBJ1-5; 7 nucleotides match TRBD1. V shed 6 bases and J 0 bases; nucleotides not matched to a gene: 5. The CDR3 length is 15 residues. The CDR3 region is CASRVGTASNQPQHF. The DNA of the CDR3 is TGTGCCAGCAGGGTCGGGACAGCTAGCAATCAGCCCCAGCATTTT.

This clonotype was counted a few times. The J gene is TRBJ2-5, the V gene TRBV4-2, with 14 bases aligning to TRBD2. Germline V gives CDR1 LGHNA, CDR2 YNFKEQ. Trimming removed 4 bases from V and 5 bases from J; junction bases left unmatched: 9. The CDR3 totals 17 residues. In DNA, the CDR3 is TGTGCCAGCAGCCTAGGAGGACTAGCGGGGGGCAGGGAGACCCAGTACTTC. It encodes CASSLGGLAGGRETQYF.